The rows below give T cell receptor beta chains drawn from one sample of a study of identical twins. Via MiXCR, TCRdb re-called the 5' RACE reads, giving one row per CDR3 protein. This table holds 1.5 million or so distinct CDR3 sequences, less than 40% found once. Sequencing was done on a sample of cord blood. Receptors originate from a newborn girl in good health. CDR3s include the opening cysteine and the closing phenylalanine or tryptophan. A D gene is named only where the DNA matches it firmly. The size field is filled for only some rows; it gives once, few, many or a size class.

clone_size	v_call	j_call	d_call	cdr3_aa	cdr3_nt
-	TRBV12-3/TRBV12-4	TRBJ2-3	-	CASSLVLGGNTQYF	TGTGCCAGCAGTTTAGTTTTGGGGGGAAATACGCAGTATTTT
-	TRBV5-6	TRBJ1-2	-	CASSPAPSNYGYTF	TGTGCCAGCAGCCCAGCACCTTCCAACTATGGCTACACCTTC
few	TRBV7-2	TRBJ1-1	-	CASSTRSTTEAFF	TGTGCCAGCAGCACCAGATCTACCACTGAAGCTTTCTTT
few	TRBV7-9	TRBJ1-6	-	CASSFGLGDNYNSPLHF	TGTGCCAGCAGCTTTGGGTTAGGGGACAACTATAATTCACCCCTCCACTTT
-	TRBV6-6	TRBJ1-6	TRBD1	CASKSDRENSPLHF	TGTGCCAGCAAGTCCGACAGGGAAAATTCACCCCTCCACTTT
few	TRBV20-1	TRBJ2-1	TRBD2	CSATAGTSGYNEQFF	TGCAGTGCTACAGCCGGGACTAGCGGCTACAATGAGCAGTTCTTC
-	TRBV20-1	TRBJ2-6	-	CSARRANVLTF	TGCAGTGCTAGACGAGCCAACGTCCTGACTTTC
-	TRBV6-6	TRBJ1-2	-	CASSKPGLAYGYTF	TGTGCCAGCAGTAAGCCGGGCCTAGCCTATGGCTACACCTTC
few	TRBV3-1	TRBJ2-1	TRBD2	CASSHGTSGRAINEQFF	TGTGCCAGCAGCCATGGGACTAGCGGGAGGGCCATCAATGAGCAGTTCTTC
-	TRBV29-1	TRBJ1-2	-	CSVEGTREANYGYTF	TGCAGCGTTGAGGGGACCAGGGAAGCTAACTATGGCTACACCTTC
few	TRBV2	TRBJ2-7	TRBD2	CASSTGLVHYEQYF	TGTGCCAGCAGTACAGGACTAGTGCACTACGAGCAGTACTTC
few	TRBV7-9	TRBJ2-2	-	CASTPLGDENTGELFF	TGTGCCAGCACCCCGCTGGGGGACGAGAACACCGGGGAGCTGTTTTTT
few	TRBV20-1	TRBJ2-7	-	CSAVRDTHYEQYF	TGCAGTGCTGTTCGGGACACTCACTACGAGCAGTACTTC
few	TRBV19	TRBJ2-7	-	CASSSQGRDYEQYF	TGTGCCAGTAGTTCACAGGGAAGGGACTACGAGCAGTACTTC
-	TRBV28	TRBJ2-5	TRBD1	CASSLSSTGEERETQYF	TGTGCCAGCAGCCTTTCTTCGACAGGGGAGGAAAGAGAGACCCAGTACTTC
-	TRBV7-2	TRBJ2-2	TRBD1	CASSLLGRTGTGELFF	TGTGCCAGCAGCCTCTTAGGTCGGACAGGTACCGGGGAGCTGTTTTTT
-	TRBV9	TRBJ1-5	-	CASSEGTAYYQPQHF	TGTGCCAGCAGCGAGGGGACGGCCTACTATCAGCCCCAGCATTTT
-	TRBV5-5	TRBJ1-6	-	CASSLPGVYNSPPHF	TGTGCCAGCAGCTTGCCAGGCGTTTATAATTCACCCCCCCACTTT
-	TRBV10-1	TRBJ1-6	-	CASSMTDGSPPHF	TGCGCCAGCAGTATGACCGACGGGTCACCCCCCCACTTT
-	TRBV25-1	TRBJ2-1	-	CASIGALQETQFF	TGTGCCAGCATCGGGGCACTCCAAGAGACCCAGTTCTTC
many	TRBV5-1	TRBJ1-2	-	CASSLWGNNYGYTF	TGTGCCAGCAGTTTGTGGGGAAATAACTATGGCTACACCTTC
few	TRBV4-1	TRBJ2-5	-	CASSQWTLETQYF	TGCGCCAGCAGCCAATGGACATTAGAGACCCAGTACTTC
once	TRBV27	TRBJ1-4	-	CASSLSYSGGDNEKLFF	TGTGCCAGCAGTTTGTCCTATAGCGGGGGGGACAATGAAAAACTGTTTTTT
many	TRBV20-1	TRBJ2-3	-	CSASSTDTQYF	TGCAGTGCTAGTAGCACAGATACGCAGTATTTT
-	TRBV20-1	TRBJ2-1	-	CSAHKRTQETQFF	TGCAGTGCGCACAAGCGGACCCAAGAGACCCAGTTCTTC
many	TRBV9	TRBJ2-5	-	CASSGGQETQYF	TGTGCCAGCAGCGGAGGGCAAGAGACCCAGTACTTC
few	TRBV12-5	TRBJ2-1	-	CASGPSQNEQFF	TGTGCTAGTGGCCCATCCCAAAATGAGCAGTTCTTC
-	TRBV10-3	TRBJ2-7	-	CAISDFGRRDEQYF	TGTGCCATCAGTGACTTTGGCCGTCGCGACGAGCAGTACTTC
few	TRBV10-3	TRBJ1-2	-	CAISDHGYGYTF	TGTGCCATCAGTGATCACGGCTATGGCTACACCTTC
few	TRBV28	TRBJ1-6	TRBD1	CASSHGQAGPSPLHF	TGTGCCAGCAGCCACGGACAGGCGGGACCTTCACCCCTCCACTTT
-	TRBV5-5	TRBJ1-1	-	CASSFRDTVLNTEAFF	TGTGCCAGCAGCTTCCGAGACACCGTATTGAACACTGAAGCTTTCTTT
few	TRBV21-1	TRBJ2-1	-	CASSARLVNEQFF	TGTGCCAGCAGCGCCCGACTAGTCAATGAGCAGTTCTTC
-	TRBV12-3/TRBV12-4	TRBJ2-3	-	CASSFPSESGRADTQYF	TGTGCCAGCAGTTTCCCCAGCGAGAGTGGTAGAGCAGATACGCAGTATTTT
many	TRBV4-2	TRBJ2-4	-	CASSQEGGLAKNIQYF	TGTGCCAGCAGCCAAGAGGGGGGACTAGCCAAAAACATTCAGTACTTC
-	TRBV29-1	TRBJ1-2	-	CSAERLVYGYTF	TGCAGCGCCGAACGACTAGTCTATGGCTACACCTTC
-	TRBV6-2/TRBV6-3	TRBJ1-2	-	CASSYSLPMDGYTF	TGTGCCAGCAGCTACAGCCTCCCAATGGATGGCTACACCTTC
few	TRBV27	TRBJ2-1	-	CASSLRGALSYNEQFF	TGTGCCAGCAGTCTCCGGGGTGCCCTCTCCTACAATGAGCAGTTCTTC
-	TRBV29-1	TRBJ1-3	TRBD1	CSVEGQGGSGNTIYF	TGCAGCGTCGAGGGACAGGGGGGATCTGGAAACACCATATATTTT
few	TRBV11-2	TRBJ2-1	TRBD2	CASSLAALAGEQFF	TGTGCCAGCAGCTTAGCGGCTCTAGCGGGAGAGCAGTTCTTC
-	TRBV5-4	TRBJ2-1	-	CASSLAGWRSYNEQFF	TGTGCCAGCAGCTTGGCTGGGTGGCGCTCCTACAATGAGCAGTTCTTC
many	TRBV6-5	TRBJ2-5	-	CASSYGMSGTQYF	TGTGCCAGCAGTTACGGGATGTCCGGGACCCAGTACTTC
-	TRBV3-1	TRBJ1-2	-	CASSQLGSQGGRYTF	TGTGCCAGCAGCCAATTGGGGTCACAGGGAGGCCGCTACACCTTC
-	TRBV20-1	TRBJ1-2	TRBD1	CSARGGVQGGNYGYTF	TGTAGTGCTAGGGGAGGAGTACAGGGGGGTAACTATGGCTACACCTTC
-	TRBV6-5	TRBJ1-2	-	CASSYSMEGGLDGYTF	TGTGCCAGCAGTTACTCGATGGAGGGGGGGTTAGATGGCTACACCTTC
few	TRBV7-2	TRBJ2-1	TRBD2	CASKTSPEHNEQFF	TGTGCCAGCAAGACTAGCCCCGAACACAATGAGCAGTTCTTC
few	TRBV7-2	TRBJ2-4	TRBD2	CASSERAGGNKNIQYF	TGTGCCAGCAGCGAGCGAGCGGGGGGAAACAAAAACATTCAGTACTTC
-	TRBV29-1	TRBJ1-1	TRBD1	CSVVTGGTEAFF	TGCAGCGTTGTGACAGGGGGCACTGAAGCTTTCTTT
-	TRBV19	TRBJ2-2	TRBD1	CASTAGQGLTGELFF	TGTGCCAGTACCGCGGGACAGGGGTTGACCGGGGAGCTGTTTTTT
-	TRBV6-5	TRBJ2-3	-	CASRRASPDTQYF	TGTGCCAGCAGGAGAGCTAGCCCAGATACGCAGTATTTT
-	TRBV20-1	TRBJ1-5	TRBD1	CSARGTGGFDQPQHF	TGCAGTGCTAGGGGGACAGGGGGCTTTGATCAGCCCCAGCATTTT
-	TRBV24-1	TRBJ1-5	-	CAPSDPRGNQPQHF	TGTGCCCCCAGTGACCCAAGGGGCAATCAGCCCCAGCATTTT
once	TRBV20-1	TRBJ1-4	-	CSASPSGMDERLFF	TGCAGTGCTAGTCCCTCAGGGATGGATGAAAGACTGTTTTTT
few	TRBV20-1	TRBJ1-5	-	CSRPGQGSNQPQHF	TGCAGTCGGCCCGGTCAGGGTAGCAATCAGCCCCAGCATTTT
-	TRBV5-1	TRBJ1-2	TRBD1	CASSLGVGQANYGYTF	TGCGCCAGCAGCTTGGGAGTAGGACAGGCAAACTATGGCTACACCTTC
-	TRBV6-5	TRBJ2-1	TRBD2	CASGRLAGNEQFF	TGTGCCAGCGGGAGACTAGCGGGCAATGAGCAGTTCTTC